This T cell receptor (beta chain) was sequenced in a study of lymphopenia after photon versus proton radiotherapy. Repertoires were generated with immunoSEQ multiplex PCR, while TCRdb's copy carries only in-frame clones and drops some. The sample consists of more than 30,000 clones, 89% of them appearing once. Looked up from germline, CDR1 is MDHEN and CDR2 is SYDVKM. CDR3 length: 15 residues. The J segment lost 1 base and the V segment lost 7 bases, leaving 10 bases of the junction unmatched. Study results and limitations: Survival link was tested only in deceased patients; proton benefit remains a possibility. Oligoclonal CD8+ Temra expansion after nadir drove photon patients' diversity drop. A bigger post-nadir fall in TCR diversity correlated inversely with survival time in deceased patients. Under photons, naive T cells and diversity fell while effector/memory populations rose.

In this sample, this clone turned up once. What it binds is unknown. Source: peripheral blood, taken from a patient treated with proton-based radiotherapy. This receptor was obtained from a woman in her seventies with pancreatic cancer. Some clones in this sample may be carry-over from other donors' samples. V gene TRBV28 combines with J gene TRBJ2-7; 7 bases align to TRBD1. CDR3: CASTSKGAQSYEQYF. The CDR3 DNA reads TGTGCCAGCACTTCTAAGGGGGCTCAATCCTACGAGCAGTACTTC. Supplemented by reference TRBV28 and TRBJ2-7, the full variable domain reads DVKVTQSSRYLVKRTGEKVFLECVQDMDHENMFWYRQDPGLGLRLIYFSYDVKMKEKGDIPEGYSVSREKKERFSLILESASTNQTSMYLCASTSKGAQSYEQYFGPGTRLTVT.